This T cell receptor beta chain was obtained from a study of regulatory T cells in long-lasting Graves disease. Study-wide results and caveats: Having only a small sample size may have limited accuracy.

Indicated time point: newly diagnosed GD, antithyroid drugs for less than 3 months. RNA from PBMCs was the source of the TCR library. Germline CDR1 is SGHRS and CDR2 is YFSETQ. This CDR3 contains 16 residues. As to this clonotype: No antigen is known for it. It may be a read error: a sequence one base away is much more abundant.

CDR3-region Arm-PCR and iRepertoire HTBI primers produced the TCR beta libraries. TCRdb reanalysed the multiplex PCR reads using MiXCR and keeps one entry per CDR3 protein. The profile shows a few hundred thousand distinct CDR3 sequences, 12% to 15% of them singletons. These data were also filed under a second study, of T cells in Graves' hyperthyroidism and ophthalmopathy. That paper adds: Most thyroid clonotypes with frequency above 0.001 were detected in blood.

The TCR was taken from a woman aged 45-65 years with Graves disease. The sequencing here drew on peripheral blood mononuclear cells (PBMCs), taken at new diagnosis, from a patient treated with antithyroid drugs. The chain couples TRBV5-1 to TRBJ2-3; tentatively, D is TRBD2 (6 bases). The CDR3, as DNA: TGCGCCAGCAGCCTTGGATCTAGCGTAAGCACAGATACGCAGTGTTTT. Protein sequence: CASSLGSSVSTDTQCF.